This TCR beta chain was found in a study of cytomegalovirus exposure and HLA in healthy donors. Notes on this clone: The antigen is undetermined.

Participants comprised healthy donors of bone marrow. The length of the CDR3 is 16 residues. Germline V gene sequence: CDR1 MDHEN, CDR2 SYDVKM. V was pared by 4 bases and J by 0 bases, with 5 bases of the junction left unmatched. The primer mix had 60 Vbeta and 13 Jbeta primers. Clones were sequenced by immunoSEQ multiplex PCR, and TCRdb holds only the in-frame ones, with some missing. This sample carries 150,000 to 160,000 clones, more than 75% of them seen once, and the ten largest clones take roughly 13%. The study, taken as a whole, reports: A later analysis reportedly found that, within productive TCRs, an Asian-associated ancestry cluster had fewer N-insertions than the mean observed across the roughly 630 donors. Later on, analysis showed that most CMV-associated TCR beta chains appeared to be HLA-restricted. Under in vitro conditions, three CMV-associated chains were confirmed as specific for CMV antigens.

The chain carries TRBV28 and TRBJ2-2; 7 nucleotides align to TRBD1. The TCR sequence derives from a young man in good health and CMV-seropositive. Material: PBMCs. The CDR3 protein is CASSSPGQSNTGELFF. The CDR3 bases are TGTGCCAGCAGTTCTCCGGGACAGTCGAACACCGGGGAGCTGTTTTTT.